This T cell receptor beta chain came from a study of blood T cell repertoires in COVID-19 (dated by TCRdb to 2018 to 2021). About the study as a whole: Collaborator samples came from the United States, Italy and Spain and covered acute and convalescent phases of COVID-19. The dataset comprised deeply sampled blood TCRbeta repertoires from subjects exposed to, actively infected with, or recovered from COVID-19. The material from the prospective study consisted of cDNA or gDNA derived from T cells, B-cell-depleted T cells, or PBMCs. The samples were drawn from the first 160 participants of the ongoing ImmuneRACE study and from 1,200 or so subjects provided by 6 global collaborators. The repertoires were made available in a free public database intended to serve as a resource for research on the immune response to SARS-CoV-2. Nearly every sample came with metadata listing a de-identified subject ID, COVID-19 status, age in years and sex. Where HLA class I and class II types were available, the types were taken from metadata supplied by the sample provider, not from assay-based typing. General findings and caveats noted by the study authors: Clinical and demographic metadata were provided uncurated, with the amount varying by source and participant.

The germline V gene sets CDR1 to SNHLY and CDR2 to FYNNEI. The CDR3 starts with the cysteine, ends with the phenylalanine, and has 15 residues. Just the 45-base CDR3 DNA is kept, in frame starting at base 1. V and J are truncated by 2 bases and 5 bases respectively, leaving an intervening sequence of 12 bases. In this sample, this clone turned up a few times. This receptor's antigen is unknown. No base-level quality is on record; no much larger clone is a single base apart. The immunoSEQ Assay, a bias-controlled multiplex PCR, was used to amplify TCRbeta CDR3 regions from genomic DNA. Under the source paper's analysis protocol: Within the assay, amplification of reference gene primers was used to estimate how many nucleated cells each sample contained. To quantify the absolute abundance of each unique TCRbeta CDR3 rearrangement, sequence reads were collapsed and filtered. For each sample, productive Simpson clonality was calculated as the square root of Simpson's diversity index across productive rearrangements. TCRdb holds this immuneACCESS table with in-frame rearrangements only. Some clones are missing; in checked studies, unresolved V genes explain under half, and the rest has no known cause. That table gives V, J and clone size, and the DNA gave D and trimming. Across this sample there are 210,000 or so clones, with roughly 86% seen only once. The top ten constitute less than 6.5% of the sample.

Whole blood was collected in K2EDTA tubes by collaborating institutions according to the institutions' own protocols. Collaborator samples were shipped for TCRbeta analysis as frozen whole blood, isolated PBMCs, or DNA extracted from either sample type. The sample was peripheral blood. In this chain, TRBV2 is recombined with TRBJ2-2; a confident D gene designation cannot be given. The TCR was taken from a woman in her 70s with active or convalescent COVID-19. The nucleotides are TGTGCCAGCAGTGAATCCCGGTTTGCAACCGGGGAGCTGTTTTTT. It codes for CASSESRFATGELFF.